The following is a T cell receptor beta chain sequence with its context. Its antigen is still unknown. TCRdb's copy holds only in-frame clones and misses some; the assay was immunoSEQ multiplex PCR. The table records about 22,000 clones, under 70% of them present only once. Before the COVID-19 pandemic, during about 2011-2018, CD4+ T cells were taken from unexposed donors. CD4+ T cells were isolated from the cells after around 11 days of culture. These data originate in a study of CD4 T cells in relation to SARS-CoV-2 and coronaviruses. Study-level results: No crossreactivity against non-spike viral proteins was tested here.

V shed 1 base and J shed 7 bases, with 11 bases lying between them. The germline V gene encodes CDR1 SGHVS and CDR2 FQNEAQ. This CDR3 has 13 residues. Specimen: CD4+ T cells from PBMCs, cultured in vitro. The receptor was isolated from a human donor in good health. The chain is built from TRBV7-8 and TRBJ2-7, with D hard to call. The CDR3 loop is CASSLETWAEQYF. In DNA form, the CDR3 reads TGTGCCAGCAGCTTAGAAACCTGGGCAGAGCAGTACTTC.